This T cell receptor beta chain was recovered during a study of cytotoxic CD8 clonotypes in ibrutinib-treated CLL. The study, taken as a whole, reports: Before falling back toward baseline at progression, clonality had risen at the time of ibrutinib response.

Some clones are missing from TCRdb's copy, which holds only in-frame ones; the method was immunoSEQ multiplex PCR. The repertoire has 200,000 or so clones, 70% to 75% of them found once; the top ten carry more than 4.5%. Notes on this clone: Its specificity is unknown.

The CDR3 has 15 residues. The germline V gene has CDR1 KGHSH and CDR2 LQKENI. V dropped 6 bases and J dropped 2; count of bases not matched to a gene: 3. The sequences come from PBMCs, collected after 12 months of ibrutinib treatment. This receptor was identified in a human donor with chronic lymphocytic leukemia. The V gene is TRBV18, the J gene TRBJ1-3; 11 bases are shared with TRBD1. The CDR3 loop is CASSLDRGPGNTIYF. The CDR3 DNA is TGTGCCAGCTCTCTGGACAGGGGGCCTGGAAACACCATATATTTT.